A single sample gave rise to the 29 T cell receptor beta chains below, sequenced in a study of cytomegalovirus exposure and HLA in healthy donors. Primers: 60 Vbeta forward and 13 Jbeta reverse. Produced via immunoSEQ multiplex PCR; TCRdb's table is partial and in-frame only. The table has 250,000 to 350,000 clones, 75% to 85% seen once. Sequenced sample: PBMCs. All receptors come from a girl aged 2 to 9 in good health and CMV-seronegative.

J is TRBJ1-2 and V is TRBV6-1, with a weak D call TRBD1 (6 bases). V lost 6 bases and J lost 4, with 12 bases in between. Germline CDR1 reads MNHNS; CDR2 reads SASEGT. The CDR3 totals 13 residues. The CDR3, as DNA: TGTGCCAGCAGCGAGACAGGCTTCTATGGCTACACCTTC. Its protein is CASSETGFYGYTF.

The chain couples TRBV4-1 to TRBJ1-6; D might be TRBD1 (5 bases). Germline V lookup: CDR1 MGHRA, CDR2 YSYEKL. CDR3 length: 16 residues. Trimming shortened V by 2 bases and J by 5 bases, and 13 bases separated the two germline ends. The CDR3 protein is CASSQQGLGNNSPLHF. The CDR3 coding sequence is TGCGCCAGCAGCCAACAGGGTTTAGGTAATAATTCACCCCTCCACTTT.

V usage is TRBV4-1 and J usage is TRBJ1-6; D is unclear. Germline CDR1 and CDR2: MGHRA and YSYEKL. Deletions cut 3 bases from V and 5 bases from J, with 11 bases between. This CDR3 has 15 amino acids. The chain's CDR3 is CASSQMRVHNSPLHF. CDR3 coding DNA: TGCGCCAGCAGCCAGATGCGGGTCCATAATTCACCCCTCCACTTT.

This chain connects TRBV9 to TRBJ1-2; D not certain. Germline CDR1 and CDR2: SGDLS and YYNGEE. Trimming removed 4 bases at V and 4 bases at J, with 14 bases between. This CDR3 contains 14 residues. The CDR3 DNA reads as TGTGCCAGCAGCTTCCGCGGGGTCAGCTATGGCTACACCTTC. Its translation: CASSFRGVSYGYTF.

This clone was seen a few times. V usage is TRBV30 and J usage is TRBJ2-1; 10 bases fit TRBD1. CDR3 size: 15 residues. The V segment lost 2 bases and the J segment 7 bases; nucleotides outside the gene matches: 8. Germline V CDR1 and CDR2: GTSNPN, SVGIG (reference sequence). CDR3 protein: CAWSKTRDRGNEQFF. The DNA of the CDR3 is TGTGCCTGGAGTAAAACCCGGGACAGGGGAAATGAGCAGTTCTTC.

The V call is TRBV27, the J call TRBJ1-5; D remains unclear. In germline, CDR1 is MNHEY, CDR2 SMNVEV (reference sequence). The V and J ends lost 6 bases and 6 bases respectively, with 9 bases between them. The CDR3 sequence is 12 residues long. DNA for the CDR3: TGTGCCAGCAGCTCGATCGGTCAGCCCCAGCATTTT. Translating gives CASSSIGQPQHF.

V and J are TRBV19 and TRBJ1-3; 8 nucleotides line up with TRBD1. The germline V gene has CDR1 LNHDA and CDR2 SQIVND (reference sequence). This CDR3 is 14 amino acids long. CDR3 loop: CASYGTGSGNTIYF. The CDR3 region has the DNA TGTGCTAGCTACGGGACAGGTTCTGGAAACACCATATATTTT.

This clone is a singleton in its sample. The chain is built from TRBV27 and TRBJ2-6; D unclear. Trimming stripped 1 base from V and 1 base from J, with 14 bases between. This CDR3 is 18 amino acids long. CDR1 and CDR2 from the germline V gene are MNHEY and SMNVEV (reference sequence). The CDR3 bases are TGTGCCAGCAGTTTATATGGCTTTGGTATTTCTGGGGCCAACGTCCTGACTTTC. Protein sequence: CASSLYGFGISGANVLTF.

This clone was detected once. Here the CDR3 reads CASSPWAGDYEQYF. CDR3 nucleotides: TGTGCCAGCTCACCATGGGCGGGAGACTACGAGCAGTACTTC. This rearrangement joins TRBV18 to TRBJ2-7; 7 nucleotides line up with TRBD2. The CDR3 is 14 amino acids. With 2 bases clipped from V and 3 bases from J, the junction kept 4 bases outside the gene matches. The germline V gene encodes CDR1 KGHSH and CDR2 LQKENI.

This clone has more than one count but fewer than ten. The chain links TRBV5-6 to TRBJ1-2; D not resolved. Trimming stripped 1 base from V and 8 bases from J, with 12 bases between. Germline V gene data show CDR1 as SGHDT and CDR2 as YYEEEE. This CDR3 region has 13 residues. As DNA, the CDR3 is TGTGCCAGCAGCTTGCGCCCCGAGGGCGGCTACACCTTC. Amino acid sequence: CASSLRPEGGYTF.

The chain carries TRBV28 and TRBJ1-2; 8 nucleotides agree with TRBD1. V was pared by 2 bases and J by 8 bases, with 13 bases of the junction left unmatched. The germline V gene has CDR1 MDHEN and CDR2 SYDVKM. This CDR3 region has 16 residues. The CDR3 here is CASSLGSGQGARGYTF. The CDR3 DNA is TGTGCCAGCAGTTTAGGCAGCGGGCAGGGGGCGCGAGGCTACACCTTC.

The J gene is TRBJ2-3, the V gene TRBV5-1, with D tentatively TRBD1 (5 bases). The CDR3 is made up of 14 amino acids. The germline V gene encodes CDR1 SGHRS and CDR2 YFSETQ. The V and J ends lost 0 bases and 7 bases respectively, with 12 bases between them. CDR3 bases: TGCGCCAGCAGCTTGGCCGCTGACAGCTATACGCAGTATTTT. It is translated as CASSLAADSYTQYF.

Only a few counts were recorded for this clone. The V gene is TRBV6-1, the J gene TRBJ2-1, with D possibly being TRBD2 (5 bases). Trimming took 1 base from V and 3 from J, leaving 10 bases between them. The CDR3 has 15 amino acids. Germline V CDR1 and CDR2: MNHNS, SASEGT. The chain's CDR3 is CASSEGGSDYNEQFF. As DNA, the CDR3 is TGTGCCAGCAGTGAAGGCGGGTCGGACTACAATGAGCAGTTCTTC.

This clone occurred a few times. The V and J genes are TRBV11-2 and TRBJ2-7, with 11 positions matching TRBD2. Looked up from germline, CDR1 is SGHAT and CDR2 is FQNNGV. The CDR3 runs to 16 residues. V was clipped by 6 bases and J by 2 bases; unmatched bases: 9. CDR3 DNA sequence: TGTGCCAGCAGTTCTACACTAGCGGGGGCCGCCTACGAGCAGTACTTC. Protein: CASSSTLAGAAYEQYF.

The chain joins TRBV10-3 to TRBJ2-1; 8 positions match TRBD1. There are 14 residues in the CDR3. From germline, CDR1 is ENHRY and CDR2 SYGVKD. V lost 1 base and J lost 9; bases outside the gene matches: 5. The CDR3 DNA reads as TGTGCCATCAGTGAGTGGGCAGGGGGCAGTGAGCAGTTCTTC. Its translation: CAISEWAGGSEQFF.

V and J are TRBV25-1 and TRBJ2-2; the D gene is possibly TRBD1 (6 bases). With 6 bases removed from V and 1 base from J, the gap between germline ends came to 9 bases. Germline assignment: CDR1 MGHDK and CDR2 SYGVNS. The CDR3 is made up of 14 amino acids. CDR3 DNA: TGTGCCAGCAGCATAGGGGGGAACACCGGGGAGCTGTTTTTT. This encodes CASSIGGNTGELFF.

Only a few counts were recorded for this clone. The chain links TRBV5-4 to TRBJ1-2; D not resolved. CDR1 is SGHNT and CDR2 is YYREEE in the germline V gene (reference sequence). CDR3 length: 15 amino acids. Trimming stripped 3 bases from V and 4 bases from J, with 16 bases between. The DNA for the CDR3 is TGTGCCAGCAGCTATGGCCCTACAGTACGCTATGGCTACACCTTC. Amino acids: CASSYGPTVRYGYTF.

This clone showed up just once. CDR3 nucleotides: TGTGCCACGGGGAGTTCCCGAGGAACCAACATTCAGTACTTC. Its protein is CATGSSRGTNIQYF. V usage is TRBV6-6 and J usage is TRBJ2-4, with a tentative D call TRBD2 (5 bases). CDR1 MNHNY and CDR2 SVGAGI come from the germline V gene (reference sequence). V lost 10 bases and J lost 7, with 20 bases in between. This CDR3 comprises 14 residues.

The chain employs TRBV29-1 and TRBJ1-2; D remains unclear. The CDR3 consists of 13 residues. Trimming stripped 3 bases from V and 0 bases from J, with 8 bases between. The germline V gene has CDR1 SQVTM and CDR2 ANQGSEA. CDR3: CSVDDGANYGYTF. CDR3 sequence (DNA): TGCAGCGTTGACGACGGAGCTAACTATGGCTACACCTTC.

This rearrangement joins TRBV2 to TRBJ2-3, with TRBD1 identical over 9 bases. With 2 bases clipped from V and 7 bases from J, the junction kept 13 bases outside the gene matches. Germline values: CDR1 SNHLY, CDR2 FYNNEI. The CDR3 length is 17 residues. The CDR3 bases are TGTGCCAGCAGTGAAAACCTACCCGGGACAGGGTGGTATACGCAGTATTTT. Translation gives CASSENLPGTGWYTQYF.

This clone was counted once. CDR3 region: CASSLTDGGFFTQYF. DNA for the CDR3: TGTGCCAGCAGCTTGACCGACGGGGGATTCTTTACGCAGTATTTT. J is TRBJ2-3 and V is TRBV5-5, with D possibly being TRBD2 (6 bases). Trimming left V 1 base short and J 8 bases short, with 17 bases between. Germline V gene sequence: CDR1 SGHKS, CDR2 YYEKEE (reference sequence). This CDR3 contains 15 residues.

The genes are TRBV6-4 and TRBJ2-1; 13 bases are shared with TRBD2. Germline trimming cut 5 bases from V and 6 bases from J; bases unmatched to any gene: 4. The germline CDR1 and CDR2 sequences are MRHNA and SNTAGT. The CDR3 length is 15 residues. This CDR3 reads CASSQLAGGFNEQFF. The CDR3 DNA is TGTGCCAGCAGTCAACTAGCGGGGGGGTTCAATGAGCAGTTCTTC.

This clone was seen more than once but under ten times. The chain links TRBV27 to TRBJ1-5; TRBD1 matches 8 bases. V lost 8 bases and J lost 5; bases outside the gene matches: 14. This CDR3 is 16 amino acids long. Germline values: CDR1 MNHEY, CDR2 SMNVEV (reference sequence). The CDR3 region has the DNA TGTGCCAGCCGCGATCCAAGGACAGGGAATGATCAGCCCCAGCATTTT. Its translation: CASRDPRTGNDQPQHF.

The rearrangement joins TRBV6-1 to TRBJ1-5, with D unresolved. Trimming cost V 2 bases and J 6 bases, with 11 bases left between them. The CDR3 loop spans 14 amino acids. Germline V gives CDR1 MNHNS, CDR2 SASEGT. For the CDR3, the DNA is TGTGCCAGCAGTGAATTGCAGGCCACTCAGCCCCAGCATTTT. It encodes CASSELQATQPQHF.

The V and J genes are TRBV2 and TRBJ2-5; TRBD1 might be the D (6 bases). The J call may not be correct, given that the DNA end is closer to TRBJ2-7. Germline CDR1 is SNHLY and CDR2 is FYNNEI. The CDR3 runs to 14 residues. The CDR3 nucleotides are TGTGCCAGCAAGGACAGAACATCATCCTACGAGCAGTACTTC. It yields the protein CASKDRTSSYEQYF.

This clone was observed a handful of times. V and J are TRBV5-1 and TRBJ2-1; a possible D gene is TRBD2 (6 bases). There are 20 residues in the CDR3. Germline CDR1 and CDR2: SGHRS and YFSETQ. The V and J ends lost 6 bases and 0 bases respectively, with 28 bases between them. The CDR3 spells CASTHVSLKAGPSSYNEQFF. CDR3 sequence (DNA): TGCGCCAGCACCCACGTGTCGTTGAAGGCGGGACCGAGCTCCTACAATGAGCAGTTCTTC.

In its sample, this clone was seen a few times. The chain is built from TRBV27 and TRBJ1-1; D unresolved. CDR1 and CDR2 (germline): MNHEY, SMNVEV (reference sequence). The V gene lost 6 bases and the J gene lost 6 bases, with 17 bases spanning the gap. There are 14 residues in the CDR3. Here the CDR3 DNA reads TGTGCCAGCAGACAATTGGTTGCCTCCTCTGAAGCTTTCTTT. Translation: CASRQLVASSEAFF.

Written as DNA, the CDR3 is TGTGCCAGCAGCTTGTCACTGGACGAGCAGTACTTC. It specifies CASSLSLDEQYF. The chain joins TRBV5-6 to TRBJ2-7, with unresolved D. V was clipped by 1 base and J by 5 bases, with 7 bases between them. Germline assignment: CDR1 SGHDT and CDR2 YYEEEE. The CDR3 runs 12 residues.

The chain has TRBV7-9 and TRBJ1-2; the D gene is possibly TRBD1 (6 bases). V was cut by 1 base and J by 5 bases, with 8 bases left in between. The CDR3 contains 13 residues. Germline values: CDR1 SEHNR, CDR2 FQNEAQ (reference sequence). CDR3 in DNA: TGTGCCAGCAGCTTAGGGGACAATTATGGCTACACCTTC. It codes for CASSLGDNYGYTF.